A selection of T cell receptor beta chains follows, all from one sample in a study of CXCR3-negative and CXCR3-positive naive CD8 T cells. From the 5' RACE reads, TCRdb lists one entry per CDR3 protein and no DNA. Its listing shows approximately 100,000 distinct CDR3 sequences. What was sequenced was naive CXCR3+ CD8+ T cells from blood. The receptor source for this set is a human donor in good health. Some clones in this sample may be carry-over from other donors' samples. CDR3s include the opening cysteine and the closing phenylalanine or tryptophan.

length: 15
V: TRBV20-1
J: TRBJ2-6
CDR3: CSARDRGSGANVLTF

length: 14
V: TRBV2
J: TRBJ2-3
CDR3: CASKDPGWTDTQYF

length: 13
V: TRBV6-6
J: TRBJ2-5
CDR3: CASSYDSVETQYF

length: 17
V: TRBV7-9
J: TRBJ2-2
CDR3: CAGSFPDPKTNTGELFF

length: 12
V: TRBV29-1
J: TRBJ2-1
CDR3: CSVEGVHNEQFF

length: 16
V: TRBV7-9
J: TRBJ2-7
CDR3: CASSASGTSGTYEQYF

length: 14
V: TRBV11-2
J: TRBJ2-7
CDR3: CASSLGSVSYEQYF

length: 12
V: TRBV29-1
J: TRBJ2-7
CDR3: CSALGITHEQYF

length: 16
V: TRBV7-6
J: TRBJ1-6
CDR3: CASSSGAGTRGSPLHF

length: 13
V: TRBV20-1
J: TRBJ2-7
CDR3: CSAREGFPYEQYF

length: 17
V: TRBV29-1
J: TRBJ2-1
CDR3: CSVDPATGQGSYNEQFF

length: 14
V: TRBV9
J: TRBJ2-7
CDR3: CASSPSGRLHEQYF

length: 13
V: TRBV2
J: TRBJ2-7
CDR3: CASTRQGDYEQYF

length: 14
V: TRBV6-4
J: TRBJ2-7
CDR3: CASIRLAGDYEQYF

length: 14
V: TRBV4-2
J: TRBJ2-7
CDR3: CASSREGGTYEQYF

length: 13
V: TRBV29-1
J: TRBJ2-2
CDR3: CSFRAGNTGELFF

length: 12
V: TRBV29-1
J: TRBJ1-1
CDR3: CSVDQGTPEAFF

length: 14
V: TRBV4-1
J: TRBJ1-1
CDR3: CASSHQDRGGEAFF

length: 16
V: TRBV3-1
J: TRBJ2-3
CDR3: CASSQGPTGATDTQYF

length: 18
V: TRBV5-4
J: TRBJ2-3
CDR3: CASCLGWDYLTSTDTQYF

length: 13
V: TRBV27
J: TRBJ1-2
CDR3: CASSFGTRYGYTF

length: 16
V: TRBV12-3/TRBV12-4
J: TRBJ2-7
CDR3: CASSSGQGMVGYEQYF

length: 15
V: TRBV15
J: TRBJ2-2
CDR3: CATQREGLNTGELFF

length: 19
V: TRBV6-2/TRBV6-3
J: TRBJ2-2
CDR3: CASSYSTDIWNANTGELFF

length: 12
V: TRBV7-9
J: TRBJ2-5
CDR3: CASSPLGGTQYF

length: 15
V: TRBV10-3
J: TRBJ2-7
CDR3: CAISHTSGSGYEQYF

length: 12
V: TRBV29-1
J: TRBJ2-1
CDR3: CSVAAGGYEQFF

length: 15
V: TRBV20-1
J: TRBJ2-7
CDR3: CSATLYGTPSREQYF

length: 15
V: TRBV29-1
J: TRBJ2-7
CDR3: CSAVGSGTSSYEQYF

length: 18
V: TRBV29-1
J: TRBJ2-1
CDR3: CSADGTSGAGSSYNEQFF

length: 17
V: TRBV7-9
J: TRBJ2-3
CDR3: CASSPLPSGASTDTQYF

length: 14
V: TRBV4-1
J: TRBJ1-2
CDR3: CASSQDSSLGGYTF

length: 15
V: TRBV5-1
J: TRBJ2-3
CDR3: CASSLEIKRTDTQYF

length: 14
V: TRBV5-6
J: TRBJ2-5
CDR3: CASSLGTGQETQYF

length: 18
V: TRBV28
J: TRBJ2-7
CDR3: CASSLVFSARGLTYEQYF

length: 12
V: TRBV7-9
J: TRBJ2-3
CDR3: CASSLGEDTQYF

length: 17
V: TRBV7-8
J: TRBJ1-1
CDR3: CASSWRYRGPLGTEAFF

length: 13
V: TRBV20-1
J: TRBJ2-7
CDR3: CSAPGHTSYEQYF

length: 18
V: TRBV28
J: TRBJ2-1
CDR3: CASSLSASGTASYNEQFF

length: 14
V: TRBV5-1
J: TRBJ2-1
CDR3: CASSLEGPHNEQFF

length: 14
V: TRBV28
J: TRBJ2-1
CDR3: CASRKRGGYNEQFF

length: 11
V: TRBV11-2
J: TRBJ1-6
CDR3: CASRGGTQVNF

length: 11
V: TRBV20-1
J: TRBJ2-7
CDR3: CSARVIGEQYF

length: 17
V: TRBV5-5
J: TRBJ2-5
CDR3: CASSTGTSAPKRKTQYF

length: 16
V: TRBV23-1
J: TRBJ2-2
CDR3: CASSHLGTGHTGELFF

length: 19
V: TRBV12-3/TRBV12-4
J: TRBJ2-2
CDR3: CASSLAGLAGGRLGGELFF

length: 12
V: TRBV27
J: TRBJ1-1
CDR3: CASSLPGQQAFF

length: 14
V: TRBV3-1
J: TRBJ2-7
CDR3: CASSPGRASYEQYF

length: 14
V: TRBV28
J: TRBJ2-7
CDR3: CASSQRTGAHEQYF

length: 19
V: TRBV2
J: TRBJ2-2
CDR3: CASSESVRGVGFHTGELFF

length: 13
V: TRBV12-3/TRBV12-4
J: TRBJ2-3
CDR3: CASTRRWRDTQYF